The 25 T cell receptor beta chains given below trace back to one sample, sequenced in a study of Ad26.COV2.S vaccination and SARS-CoV-2 variants. Treatment here: approximately 18 received Ad26.COV2.S at low or high dose, single or two shots; roughly 5 received placebo; per-sample allocation not given. The study sampled participants on day 63 after the first vaccine or placebo injection. Clones were sequenced by immunoSEQ multiplex PCR, and TCRdb holds only the in-frame ones, with some missing. In the table there are about 680,000 clones, more than 70% of which are singletons. The input for sequencing was peripheral blood, taken in a trial of Ad26.COV2.S vaccine versus placebo. These receptors were collected from a person aged 18 to 59 who received the Ad26.COV2.S COVID-19 vaccine or a placebo.

In nucleotides, the CDR3 is TGTGCCACCAGTGATTTGCCGATAGGCCTAAGTTACAATGAGCAGTTCTTC. The encoded protein is CATSDLPIGLSYNEQFF. The V call is TRBV24-1, the J call TRBJ2-1, with D unclear. The CDR3 is made up of 17 amino acids. Between the trimmed V and J ends, which lost 0 bases and 4 bases, there was a span of 15 bases. In germline, CDR1 is KGHDR, CDR2 SFDVKD.

The chain couples TRBV5-4 to TRBJ1-1, with D possibly matching TRBD1 (6 bases). The V end lost 2 bases, the J end lost 5 bases, and 16 bases lay between the germline ends. CDR1 and CDR2 (germline): SGHNT, YYREEE (reference sequence). The CDR3 is 15 residues long. Here the CDR3 reads CASSLGGTGGTEAFF. The CDR3 DNA reads TGTGCCAGCAGCTTAGGGGGGACCGGCGGTACTGAAGCTTTCTTT.

About this clone itself: This sample also contains other DNA sequences that code for the same CDR3. The rearrangement links TRBV6-5 to TRBJ2-3; 8 nucleotides agree with TRBD1. Germline-derived CDR1 and CDR2 are MNHEY and SVGAGI. The CDR3 spans 15 residues. V trimming: 4 bases; J trimming: 1 base; junction bases outside the gene matches: 4. For the CDR3, the DNA is TGTGCCAGCAGTTCCCCGGGACAGGGCACAGATACGCAGTATTTT. It is translated as CASSSPGQGTDTQYF.

This CDR3 reads CASSDAWNTGELFF. For the CDR3, the DNA is TGTGCCAGCAGTGACGCATGGAACACCGGGGAGCTGTTTTTT. The chain has TRBV6-1 and TRBJ2-2; D gene unclear. The CDR3 is 14 residues long. The V and J ends lost 3 bases and 1 base respectively, with 6 bases between them. CDR1 is MNHNS and CDR2 is SASEGT in the germline V gene.

The chain links TRBV2 to TRBJ2-7; D gene uncertain. Trimming removed 3 bases at V and 6 bases at J, with 15 bases between. Germline V gene sequence: CDR1 SNHLY, CDR2 FYNNEI. This CDR3 spans 14 amino acids. CDR3 region: CASSEPRIRGEQYF. The DNA for the CDR3 is TGTGCCAGCAGTGAGCCGAGGATACGCGGCGAGCAGTACTTC.

This rearrangement joins TRBV4-3 to TRBJ1-5, with a weak D call TRBD1 (6 bases). The CDR3 sequence is 13 residues long. From germline, CDR1 is LGHNA and CDR2 YSLEER. The V and J ends lost 3 bases and 9 bases respectively, with 12 bases between them. CDR3 loop: CASSQGQGLPQHF. The CDR3 DNA reads TGCGCCAGCAGCCAGGGACAAGGGCTGCCCCAGCATTTT.

This clone was recorded once. The chain employs TRBV29-1 and TRBJ2-3; D not resolved. V was trimmed by 1 base and J by 0 bases, leaving 8 bases between them. CDR3 size: 14 residues. Germline-derived CDR1 and CDR2 are SQVTM and ANQGSEA. The CDR3 region is CSVEGHSSTDTQYF. The CDR3 DNA sequence: TGCAGCGTTGAAGGGCATTCTAGCACAGATACGCAGTATTTT.

CDR3 DNA: TGTGCCAGCAGCTTGTACACCCAGGCCTACAATGAGCAGTTCTTC. It yields the protein CASSLYTQAYNEQFF. The chain uses TRBV5-4 and TRBJ2-1; D gene ambiguous. The V gene's germline CDR1 is SGHNT and CDR2 YYREEE (reference sequence). Between the trimmed V and J ends, which lost 1 base and 2 bases, there was a span of 10 bases. The CDR3 has 15 residues. Full variable domain (missing parts from reference TRBV5-4 and TRBJ2-1): ETGVTQSPTHLIKTRGQQVTLRCSSQSGHNTVSWYQQALGQGPQFIFQYYREEENGRGNFPPRFSGLQFPNYSSELNVNALELDDSALYLCASSLYTQAYNEQFFGPGTRLTVL.

The chain couples TRBV24-1 to TRBJ2-1; 12 positions agree with TRBD2. The CDR3 runs to 15 residues. CDR1 and CDR2 (germline): KGHDR, SFDVKD. The J segment lost 9 bases and the V segment lost 5 bases, leaving 7 bases of the junction unmatched. CDR3 amino acids: CATSVSSGRAGEQFF. As DNA, the CDR3 is TGTGCCACCAGTGTTTCTAGCGGGAGGGCCGGTGAGCAGTTCTTC.

The chain carries TRBV19 and TRBJ1-2; D is undetermined. This CDR3 contains 13 residues. V lost 3 bases and J 3 bases, leaving 8 bases between the germline ends. Germline lookup yields CDR1 LNHDA and CDR2 SQIVND (reference sequence). The CDR3 DNA reads as TGTGCCAGTAGTATTCTCGGGGACTATGGCTACACCTTC. Protein: CASSILGDYGYTF.

With respect to this clone: This sample also contains other DNA sequences that code for the same CDR3. V and J are TRBV9 and TRBJ1-3; maybe TRBD1 (5 bases). Germline CDR1 reads SGDLS; CDR2 reads YYNGEE. The ends were cut back, 0 bases at V and 3 bases at J, with 7 bases in the middle. The CDR3 runs 14 residues. The CDR3 nucleotides read TGTGCCAGCAGCGTAGGAGGGGATGGAAACACCATATATTTT. Residues: CASSVGGDGNTIYF.

The chain joins TRBV6-6 to TRBJ2-3; 9 nucleotides agree with TRBD1. Germline loops: CDR1 MNHNY, CDR2 SVGAGI (reference sequence). The CDR3 has 15 amino acids. After removal of 5 bases from V and 5 bases from J, the junction contained 8 bases not matched to a gene. The CDR3 region has the DNA TGTGCCAGCAGTGGACAGGGGAGCGGAAAAGATACGCAGTATTTT. Protein sequence: CASSGQGSGKDTQYF.

This chain uses TRBV3-1 (or the pseudogene TRBV3-2) with TRBJ2-5; 13 bases match TRBD2. This CDR3 comprises 17 residues. Germline trimming cut 0 bases from V and 2 bases from J; bases unmatched to any gene: 3. Germline V CDR1 and CDR2: LGHDT, YNNKEL (reference sequence). CDR3 region: CASSQDTSGRGQETQYF. In nucleotides, the CDR3 is TGTGCCAGCAGCCAAGATACTAGCGGGAGGGGACAAGAGACCCAGTACTTC.

The V and J genes are TRBV5-1 and TRBJ2-6, with 10 bases aligning to TRBD1. This CDR3 contains 16 residues. Germline trimming cut 4 bases from V and 3 bases from J; bases unmatched to any gene: 4. The germline CDR1 and CDR2 sequences are SGHRS and YFSETQ. In DNA, the CDR3 is TGCGCCAGCAGCCCAGACAGGGGGCTTGGGGCCAACGTCCTGACTTTC. Protein product: CASSPDRGLGANVLTF.

V is TRBV18 and J is TRBJ1-1, with unresolved D. The CDR3 spans 15 residues. Looked up from germline, CDR1 is KGHSH and CDR2 is LQKENI. Trimming left V 3 bases short and J 2 bases short, with 13 bases between. The CDR3 is CASSPWTRPNTEAFF. For the CDR3, the DNA is TGTGCCAGCTCACCTTGGACGAGGCCCAACACTGAAGCTTTCTTT. Full variable domain (remainder filled in from reference TRBV18 and TRBJ1-1): NAGVMQNPRHLVRRRGQEARLRCSPMKGHSHVYWYRQLPEEGLKFMVYLQKENIIDESGMPKERFSAEFPKEGPSILRIQQVVRGDSAAYFCASSPWTRPNTEAFFGQGTRLTVV.

The V gene is TRBV21-1, the J gene TRBJ2-1; the tabulated D call, TRBD2, remains unverified against the DNA. TRBV21-1 represents a pseudogene. The CDR3 extends over 22 amino acids. The CDR3 DNA sequence: TGTGCCAGCAGCACTAAAGCGGGACGGGCAGAAGAGCCCTTAGTCGTTTACAATGAGCAGTTCTTC. Protein sequence: CASSTKAGRAEEPLVVYNEQFF.

The gene calls are TRBV6-5 and TRBJ1-5; D unclear. CDR3 length equals 13 residues. Germline V gene lookup returns CDR1 MNHEY and CDR2 SVGAGI. V lost 6 bases and J 4 bases, leaving 10 bases between the germline ends. CDR3: CASSDWRNQPQHF. As DNA, the CDR3 is TGTGCCAGCAGCGACTGGAGAAATCAGCCCCAGCATTTT.

J is TRBJ2-2 and V is TRBV29-1; 14 nucleotides line up with TRBD2. Germline CDR1 and CDR2: SQVTM and ANQGSEA. V trimming: 0 bases; J trimming: 6 bases; junction bases outside the gene matches: 3. This CDR3 has 16 residues. CDR3 protein: CSVEDRLAGGSGELFF. For the CDR3, the DNA is TGCAGCGTTGAAGATCGACTAGCGGGAGGGTCCGGGGAGCTGTTTTTT.

This chain uses TRBV27 with TRBJ1-1; D is uncertain. The CDR3 contains 13 residues. Germline V lookup: CDR1 MNHEY, CDR2 SMNVEV (reference sequence). V lost 5 bases and J lost 0, with 7 bases in between. The CDR3 DNA is TGTGCCAGCAGTGCGTGGGTGAACACTGAAGCTTTCTTT. This encodes CASSAWVNTEAFF.

The chain uses TRBV5-8 and TRBJ2-3, with D perhaps being TRBD1 or TRBD2 (6 bases each). There are 15 residues in the CDR3. From germline, CDR1 is SGHTS and CDR2 YDEGEE. Trimming took 6 bases from V and 4 from J, leaving 18 bases between them. The CDR3 DNA follows: TGTGCCAGCACTCCTTGGGGGGCCAGGGCAGATACGCAGTATTTT. Its protein product is CASTPWGARADTQYF.

The CDR3 DNA reads TGTGCCAGCAGCCCCTCCGGGACTAGCTACTCCTACGAGCAGTACTTC. Its translation is CASSPSGTSYSYEQYF. The chain carries TRBV5-4 and TRBJ2-7; 9 nucleotides agree with TRBD2. Germline-derived CDR1 and CDR2 are SGHNT and YYREEE (reference sequence). With V trimmed by 4 bases and J by 0 bases, 8 bases remained unmatched. This CDR3 is built from 16 residues.

The chain links TRBV3-1 (or the pseudogene TRBV3-2) to TRBJ2-1; the match to TRBD2 covers 10 bases. The CDR3 is 17 residues long. With V trimmed by 2 bases and J by 6 bases, 10 bases remained unmatched. From germline, CDR1 is LGHDT and CDR2 YNNKEL (reference sequence). The CDR3 is CASSQPFLAGATNEQFF. The CDR3 nucleotides read TGTGCCAGCAGCCAACCCTTCCTAGCGGGGGCCACCAATGAGCAGTTCTTC.

This chain joins TRBV25-1 and TRBJ2-2, with TRBD2 matching 10 bases. Germline V lookup: CDR1 MGHDK, CDR2 SYGVNS. The CDR3 length is 15 residues. V dropped 5 bases and J dropped 5; count of bases not matched to a gene: 5. The CDR3 protein is CASSNSGGATGELFF. The CDR3 coding sequence is TGTGCCAGCAGTAACAGCGGGGGGGCGACCGGGGAGCTGTTTTTT.

V is TRBV11-3 and J is TRBJ2-2; D call uncertain. Germline V CDR1 and CDR2: SGHNT, YENEEA. The CDR3 runs 14 residues. V lost 0 bases and J 6 bases, leaving 8 bases between the germline ends. CDR3 sequence (DNA): TGTGCCAGCAGCTTAGAGTGGGGATCCGGGGAGCTGTTTTTT. Protein: CASSLEWGSGELFF.

Comment on this clone: The identical CDR3 is also encoded by other nucleotide sequences in the sample. The V gene is TRBV9, the J gene TRBJ1-5, with 7 nucleotides matching TRBD1. This CDR3 region has 14 residues. V was clipped by 2 bases and J by 1 base; unmatched bases: 0. Germline V gene data show CDR1 as SGDLS and CDR2 as YYNGEE. The CDR3 spells CASSVTGSNQPQHF. The CDR3 region has the DNA TGTGCCAGCAGCGTGACAGGGAGCAATCAGCCCCAGCATTTT.